A single sample gave rise to the 29 T cell receptor beta chains below, sequenced in a study of cytomegalovirus exposure and HLA in healthy donors. Both 60 Vbeta primers and 13 Jbeta primers went into the PCR. Data came from immunoSEQ multiplex PCR; TCRdb stores just in-frame clones and leaves some out. Here the sample spans 99,000 or so clones, around a tenth being singletons. Sequenced input: PBMCs. These receptors originate from a man aged 35 to 55 in good health and CMV-seropositive.

This sequence joins TRBV27 and TRBJ2-1; 12 bases are shared with TRBD2. In germline, CDR1 is MNHEY, CDR2 SMNVEV (reference sequence). Trimming cost V 3 bases and J 0 bases; bases outside gene matches: 12. CDR3 length: 20 residues. The CDR3 nucleotides read TGTGCCAGCAGTTTCCCTCGGACTAGCGGGATCCTTCCCTCCTACAATGAGCAGTTCTTC. Translating it yields CASSFPRTSGILPSYNEQFF.

There are a few counts of this clone. This chain connects TRBV9 to TRBJ2-3; 8 nucleotides match TRBD1. The junction had 6 bases not matched to a gene; V was cut back by 4 bases and J by 2 bases. This CDR3 contains 15 residues. Germline V gene data show CDR1 as SGDLS and CDR2 as YYNGEE. For the CDR3, the DNA is TGTGCCAGCAGCATTCAGGGGGCCGACACAGATACGCAGTATTTT. Its translation is CASSIQGADTDTQYF.

This rearrangement joins TRBV25-1 to TRBJ1-5; TRBD1 is a possible D gene (6 bases). V lost 3 bases and J 9 bases, leaving 12 bases between the germline ends. Germline lookup yields CDR1 MGHDK and CDR2 SYGVNS. The CDR3 consists of 13 residues. The CDR3 spells CASSERGIWPQHF. Here the CDR3 DNA reads TGTGCCAGCAGTGAGAGGGGGATTTGGCCCCAGCATTTT.

V and J are TRBV9 and TRBJ1-2; TRBD1 agrees at 10 bases. Trimming cost V 3 bases and J 5 bases; bases outside gene matches: 4. Germline V CDR1 and CDR2: SGDLS, YYNGEE. There are 14 residues in the CDR3. CDR3 nucleotides: TGTGCCAGCAGCGAGGACAGGGGGAGATATGGCTACACCTTC. This sequence encodes CASSEDRGRYGYTF.

J is TRBJ1-5 and V is TRBV7-2, with D possibly being TRBD1 (6 bases). V shed 5 bases and J shed 6 bases, with 20 bases lying between them. Germline CDR1 is SGHTA and CDR2 is FQGNSA. The CDR3 has 16 residues. In DNA form, the CDR3 reads TGTGCCAGCAGCGTGGTACAGGGATTATTCGCTCAGCCCCAGCATTTT. Protein: CASSVVQGLFAQPQHF.

There are a few counts of this clone. V usage is TRBV5-5 and J usage is TRBJ2-1, with TRBD2 identical over 7 bases. J gave up 7 bases and V 2 bases, and 0 bases lay outside the gene matches. Germline values: CDR1 SGHKS, CDR2 YYEKEE (reference sequence). The CDR3 contains 12 residues. The CDR3 region has the DNA TGTGCCAGCAGCTTCGGGGGGAATGAGCAGTTCTTC. Residues: CASSFGGNEQFF.

The chain couples TRBV27 to TRBJ1-1; D may be TRBD1 (6 bases). Germline V CDR1 and CDR2: MNHEY, SMNVEV (reference sequence). This CDR3 has 13 amino acids. The V end was cut by 3 bases, the J end by 8 bases, with 13 bases between. CDR3 in DNA: TGTGCCAGCAGTTTCCCAGGGGCGGAAGAAGCTTTCTTT. This encodes CASSFPGAEEAFF.

This clone was seen a handful of times. V and J are TRBV15 and TRBJ1-1; tentative D call: TRBD1 (5 bases). This CDR3 region has 13 residues. The V end lost 5 bases, the J end lost 3 bases, and 10 bases lay between the germline ends. Per germline, CDR1 LNHNV and CDR2 YYDKDF (reference sequence). CDR3 DNA: TGTGCCACCAGCGGAACAGGTCACACTGAAGCTTTCTTT. Residues: CATSGTGHTEAFF.

The V and J genes are TRBV13 and TRBJ2-7; D possibly corresponds to TRBD1 (6 bases). This CDR3 has 12 amino acids. Germline V gives CDR1 PRHDT, CDR2 FYEKMQ (reference sequence). The V gene lost 5 bases and the J gene lost 8 bases, with 13 bases spanning the gap. CDR3 sequence: CASSTNWDKQYF. CDR3 sequence (DNA): TGTGCCAGCAGCACAAACTGGGACAAGCAGTACTTC.

The chain links TRBV9 to TRBJ2-7, with D possibly matching TRBD1 (5 bases). The CDR3 has 13 residues. Looked up from germline, CDR1 is SGDLS and CDR2 is YYNGEE. Trimming took off 4 bases at V and 5 bases at J, with 13 bases between the two ends. This CDR3 reads CASSPRGAHEQYF. Here the CDR3 DNA reads TGTGCCAGCAGCCCGCGTGGGGCCCACGAGCAGTACTTC.

This clone has a handful of counts. V usage is TRBV5-6 and J usage is TRBJ2-5, with 7 bases fitting TRBD1. This CDR3 comprises 16 residues. In germline, CDR1 is SGHDT, CDR2 YYEEEE. Trimming removed 0 bases from V and 1 base from J; junction bases left unmatched: 6. DNA for the CDR3: TGTGCCAGCAGCTTGGCCGGGGACAGCCTCCAAGAGACCCAGTACTTC. Translation: CASSLAGDSLQETQYF.

This clone was observed a few times. The J gene is TRBJ2-5, the V gene TRBV29-1; D is unresolved. Germline CDR1 is SQVTM and CDR2 is ANQGSEA. The CDR3 is 12 residues long. V was clipped by 4 bases and J by 1 base, with 7 bases between them. Here the CDR3 DNA reads TGCAGCGTTGTGAGAACCCAAGAGACCCAGTACTTC. It codes for CSVVRTQETQYF.

CDR3 region: CASSLERTANYGYTF. CDR3 coding DNA: TGTGCCAGCAGCTTAGAGAGGACAGCTAACTATGGCTACACCTTC. The genes are TRBV11-2 and TRBJ1-2; D possibly corresponds to TRBD1 (6 bases). V gave up 0 bases and J gave up 0 bases, with 8 bases separating them. There are 15 residues in the CDR3. In germline, CDR1 is SGHAT, CDR2 FQNNGV.

The table lists this clone with a few counts. The chain couples TRBV29-1 to TRBJ2-7; 10 positions match TRBD1. Germline V gives CDR1 SQVTM, CDR2 ANQGSEA. The CDR3 totals 16 residues. With V trimmed by 3 bases and J by 4 bases, 12 bases remained unmatched. The CDR3 DNA follows: TGCAGCGTTGAGGATCGGGACAGGGGAGGGTCTTACGAGCAGTACTTC. Its translation is CSVEDRDRGGSYEQYF.

The V call is TRBV13, the J call TRBJ2-5, with 9 bases lining up with TRBD1. In germline, CDR1 is PRHDT, CDR2 FYEKMQ (reference sequence). The CDR3 length is 16 residues. The V and J ends lost 3 bases and 5 bases, in that order; junction bases with no gene match: 10. The CDR3 sequence: CASSFSDSGQGETQYF. The CDR3 DNA reads as TGTGCCAGCAGCTTTTCCGACTCCGGACAGGGGGAGACCCAGTACTTC.

The chain has TRBV29-1 and TRBJ1-4, with D possibly TRBD1 on 5 matching bases. The V gene lost 5 bases and the J gene lost 8 bases, with 12 bases spanning the gap. The germline gives CDR1 SQVTM, CDR2 ANQGSEA. The CDR3 is made up of 12 amino acids. This CDR3 reads CSVFSRGEKLFF. CDR3 nucleotides: TGCAGCGTTTTTAGCCGGGGGGAAAAACTGTTTTTT.

The chain recombines TRBV1 with TRBJ2-1; the table's D call TRBD2 went unverified against the DNA. TRBV1 represents a pseudogene. The CDR3 runs 14 residues. In DNA form, the CDR3 reads TGCACCAGCAGCCAAGGCGCGGTCTGGTATGAGCAGTTCTTC. The encoded protein is CTSSQGAVWYEQFF.

The chain's CDR3 is CASRAGGSTGELFF. The CDR3 nucleotides are TGCGCCAGCAGGGCAGGGGGGAGCACCGGGGAGCTGTTTTTT. The chain combines TRBV5-1 with TRBJ2-2; a weak D match, TRBD1 (7 bases). Germline CDR1 reads SGHRS; CDR2 reads YFSETQ. Deletions cut 5 bases from V and 4 bases from J, with 12 bases between. CDR3 length equals 14 residues.

The table lists this clone with a few counts. The V and J genes are TRBV6-1 and TRBJ2-1, with D possibly matching TRBD1 (5 bases). The CDR3 spans 13 residues. V was cut by 8 bases and J by 4 bases, with 12 bases left in between. The V gene's germline CDR1 is MNHNS and CDR2 SASEGT. This CDR3 is CASVDIFYNEQFF. The CDR3 nucleotides read TGTGCCAGCGTGGACATTTTTTACAATGAGCAGTTCTTC.

The V and J genes are TRBV15 and TRBJ1-2, with TRBD1 matching over 9 bases. Germline assignment: CDR1 LNHNV and CDR2 YYDKDF (reference sequence). V gave up 0 bases and J gave up 3 bases; unmatched junction bases: 5. The CDR3 has 16 residues. CDR3 in amino acids: CATSREWDRDYYGYTF. The CDR3 DNA sequence: TGTGCCACCAGCAGAGAGTGGGACAGGGACTACTATGGCTACACCTTC.

V usage is TRBV10-2 and J usage is TRBJ2-1; no clear D gene. Germline CDR1 WSHSY, CDR2 SAAADI. V dropped 2 bases and J dropped 10 bases, with 6 bases sitting between them. The length of the CDR3 is 11 residues. This chain's CDR3 is CASSEVEEQFF. The CDR3 DNA follows: TGCGCCAGCAGTGAGGTAGAGGAGCAGTTCTTC.

J is TRBJ2-5 and V is TRBV7-6, with D possibly being TRBD2 (5 bases). This CDR3 comprises 13 residues. The V end lost 2 bases, the J end lost 5 bases, and 9 bases lay between the germline ends. From germline, CDR1 is SGHVS and CDR2 FNYEAQ. CDR3 coding DNA: TGTGCCAGCAGCTTAAATACGGGGGAGACCCAGTACTTC. Residues: CASSLNTGETQYF.

This chain uses TRBV6-1 with TRBJ2-2, with D perhaps TRBD2 (6 bases). Per the germline V gene, CDR1 is MNHNS and CDR2 is SASEGT. The CDR3 runs to 17 residues. The germline V and J ends were trimmed by 3 bases and 2 bases, with 16 bases remaining between them. CDR3: CASSDPILAGNTGELFF. As DNA, the CDR3 is TGTGCCAGCAGTGACCCAATTCTTGCGGGAAACACCGGGGAGCTGTTTTTT.

This clone was found a few times. CDR3 loop: CASSLGGSSGEQYF. The CDR3 DNA reads TGTGCCAGCAGCTTAGGCGGGTCATCGGGCGAGCAGTACTTC. This chain links TRBV13 with TRBJ2-7; D remains ambiguous. The CDR3 runs to 14 residues. Trimming removed 0 bases from V and 6 bases from J, with 12 bases in between. Per germline, CDR1 PRHDT and CDR2 FYEKMQ (reference sequence).

The V gene is TRBV18, the J gene TRBJ2-7; a possible D gene is TRBD2 (5 bases). From germline, CDR1 is KGHSH and CDR2 LQKENI. This CDR3 has 18 amino acids. Trimming stripped 3 bases from V and 1 base from J, with 22 bases between. CDR3 amino acids: CASSPVSGFGGKSYEQYF. CDR3 bases: TGTGCCAGCTCACCGGTGAGCGGCTTTGGCGGCAAATCCTACGAGCAGTACTTC.

This clone has more than one count but fewer than ten. The rearrangement joins TRBV4-3 to TRBJ2-7; TRBD2 might be the D (7 bases). The CDR3 covers 15 residues. V was cut by 4 bases and J by 8 bases, with 21 bases left in between. Germline lookup yields CDR1 LGHNA and CDR2 YSLEER. CDR3 protein: CASSPLGAGVSQQYF. The CDR3 DNA sequence: TGCGCCAGCAGCCCATTGGGGGCGGGAGTTTCCCAGCAGTACTTC.

Only a few counts were recorded for this clone. The DNA for the CDR3 is TGTGCCATCAGTGGGTGGCCACGCAACACCGGGGAGCTGTTTTTT. Encoded protein: CAISGWPRNTGELFF. The chain links TRBV10-3 to TRBJ2-2; D not resolved. The ends were cut back, 4 bases at V and 2 bases at J, with 11 bases in the middle. Germline CDR1 reads ENHRY; CDR2 reads SYGVKD. The CDR3 loop spans 15 amino acids.

In this sample, this clone turned up a few times. This chain joins TRBV27 and TRBJ1-2; a possible D gene is TRBD1 (6 bases). V lost 6 bases to trimming and J lost 4 bases, with 12 bases between them. In germline, CDR1 is MNHEY, CDR2 SMNVEV (reference sequence). CDR3 length equals 13 residues. The CDR3 DNA follows: TGTGCCAGCAGGGAACAGGGCTCCTATGGCTACACCTTC. As protein: CASREQGSYGYTF.

This chain uses TRBV4-3 with TRBJ2-7, with D hard to call. V was clipped by 0 bases and J by 0 bases, with 15 bases between them. The CDR3 has 17 residues. Germline-derived CDR1 and CDR2 are LGHNA and YSLEER. DNA of the CDR3: TGCGCCAGCAGCCAAGATAGGAATAGCATCGGCTCCTACGAGCAGTACTTC. As protein: CASSQDRNSIGSYEQYF.